This T cell receptor beta chain stems from a study of a mutant IDH1 vaccine in newly diagnosed glioma. In the study overall: Vaccines were begun 4-6 weeks after radiotherapy alone, or with temozolomide cycles. The sex distribution of treated patients was roughly 62% male and around 40% female, with a mean age of around 40 years. Antecedent treatment encompassed radiotherapy, temozolomide, or their combination; the majority received both.

Clones were read by immunoSEQ multiplex PCR, and TCRdb kept only the in-frame ones, dropping some. The profile shows roughly 30,000 clones, around 80% of them singletons. The ends were cut back, 6 bases at V and 4 bases at J, with 21 bases in the middle. The CDR3 extends over 17 amino acids. Germline CDR1 and CDR2: WNHNN and SYGVQD (reference sequence). Time point defined: week 35, safety follow-up. A 20-mer mutant IDH1 peptide at 300 ug was injected subcutaneously with topical imiquimod. This clone came up a few times. The antigen is undetermined. The source material was PBMCs, sampled from a glioma patient whose treatment included an IDH1 peptide vaccine. J is TRBJ1-4 and V is TRBV10-1, with D possibly being TRBD1 (5 bases). This receptor was identified in a woman aged 40 to 50 with glioma. CDR3 amino acids: CASSEGKFSLFNEKLFF. CDR3 in DNA: TGCGCCAGCAGCGAGGGGAAGTTCTCCTTATTTAATGAAAAACTGTTTTTT.